This paragraph covers one T cell receptor (beta chain) sequence. Per the authors' pipeline: Nucleated cell number was recorded as an estimate derived from reference gene primer amplification. The repertoire was sequenced with immunoSEQ multiplex PCR; TCRdb's copy has only in-frame clones and lacks some. V, J and clone size reflect that table, while D and trimming were determined from the DNA. The sample shows about 120,000 clones, 70% to 85% of them seen only once. This sample is part of a study of blood T cell repertoires in COVID-19. Study as a whole: Researchers got acute and convalescent COVID-19 samples from the United States, Italy and Spain. Sources were T cells, B-cell-depleted T cells, or PBMCs; the material itself was cDNA or gDNA.

Germline-derived CDR1 and CDR2 are SGHRS and YFSETQ. V was shortened by 1 base and J by 4 bases, with 10 bases between the two germline ends. The CDR3 spans 14 residues. The rearrangement joins TRBV5-1 to TRBJ2-3, with D maybe TRBD2 (6 bases). Material for sequencing was peripheral blood. The TCR sequence derives from a woman aged 70-85 years with acute or convalescent COVID-19. CDR3 residues: CASSLLGGSDTQYF. CDR3 coding DNA: TGCGCCAGCAGCTTGCTGGGGGGTTCAGATACGCAGTATTTT.